This paragraph reports one T cell receptor beta chain. Its antigen is unknown. In this record, gene identifiers and germline sequences come from the mouse. The CDR3 is cut off 1 residue early in the read; its end comes from the germline J gene. Before genomic DNA isolation with the DNeasy Blood & Tissue Kit, mouse tissues were minced using razor blades in buffered saline. This entry belongs to a study of tissue T cells after allogeneic stem cell transplantation (dated by TCRdb to the early 2020s). Background for the entire study: TCR beta repertoires were profiled across many tissues obtained from research autopsies of patients with and without GVHD, as well as in mouse models of GVHD. The human part of the study was a prospective observational study with no blinding and no randomization.

CDR1 LGHNA and CDR2 YNLKQL were looked up in the germline V gene (reference sequence). V and J lose 0 bases and 6 bases, and a span of 4 bases separates them. Reading from cysteine to phenylalanine, the CDR3 counts 12 amino acids. Sequencing covers 33 bases of the CDR3, shown here with the frame starting at base 1. The investigation overall reported the following: The study did not establish which tissue TCRs were alloreactive or antigen-specific, and some clones may have been host cells that persisted. In both patients and mice, T cells from blood and spleen covered only a limited part of the TCR repertoire found in tissues. The patient cohort was small and clinically heterogeneous, and sampling depth was acknowledged as a limitation. Within patients, how anatomically similar tissues were was a major factor shaping TCR repertoire composition, regardless of disease or transplant status. Not many T cell clones showed up in more than one patient, yet clustering based on motifs uncovered repertoire signatures that were shared across patients in a tissue-specific way.

The library was prepared using the immunoSEQ multiplex PCR assay. TCRbeta CDR3 sequencing was performed at survey depth by Adaptive Biotechnologies, and CDR3 sequences, V/J genes, productive frequency and template counts were reported. Amplification of TCR beta CDR3 regions started from genomic DNA instead of RNA. Concerning the study's data processing: Jensen-Shannon divergence served to quantify pairwise repertoire overlap between tissues, with 0 meaning identical and 1 meaning complete divergence. Tissues were clustered by single-linkage agglomerative hierarchical clustering of pairwise JSD values, and the clustering results were displayed as dendrograms. GLIPH2 was run on all patient samples with simulation_depth 1000, kmer_min_depth 3, cdr3_length_cutoff 8, keeping groups with more than two unique CDR3s. In a standardized tissue-overlap score, Jaccard GLIPH-group overlap across patients was extrapolated to a standard repertoire size of 1000 clones. To look at how diversity was associated with clinical or experimental variables, linear mixed-effect models were used, with tissue treated as a fixed effect and individual treated as a random effect. The source is immuneACCESS, and TCRdb retained only in-frame sequences with V and J called. Part of the clones is not carried over; for the studies checked, unresolved V genes explain less than half of this, and the remainder is unexplained. That table furnishes V, J and clone size, whereas the DNA furnished D and trimming. The sample table holds about 22,000 clones, of which about two thirds were seen once. The top ten constitute under 0.75% of the sample.

The sequenced sample consisted of spleen. Recombination joined TRBV5 with TRBJ2-5, with the D segment identity uncertain. This TCR came from a female BALB/c mouse in good health. The MHC haplotype of this strain is H2-d. The DNA read from the CDR3 is TGTGCCAGCAGCCAAGAGGGGGACACCCAGTAC. This translates into CASSQEGDTQY. The CDR3 in its entirety is CASSQEGDTQYF.